This T cell receptor (beta chain) was observed in a study of molecular identifiers for immune sequencing clone quantification. Looked up from germline, CDR1 is MDHEN and CDR2 is SYDVKM. The J segment lost 0 bases and the V segment lost 6 bases, leaving 3 bases of the junction unmatched. The CDR3 length is 14 residues. Generation of bulk TCR libraries relied on previously described methods and listed TCR primers. TCRdb used MiXCR to reprocess the PCR reads, holding one entry per CDR3 protein. The sample includes 550,000 to 750,000 distinct CDR3 sequences, about 20% of them seen just once. This clonotype has ten or more counts.

This chain links TRBV28 with TRBJ2-7; 9 bases are a match to TRBD2. Sequences were obtained from naive CD8+ T cells from blood, with Jurkat cell RNA spiked in. Subset here: FACS-sorted CD8+CD4-CCR7+CD45RA+ naive T cells. This clonotype was sampled from a human donor in good health. Some libraries in this study had Jurkat cell RNA spiked in. The CDR3 sequence: CASSRLAASYEQYF. As DNA, the CDR3 is TGTGCCAGCAGCAGACTAGCGGCCTCCTACGAGCAGTACTTC.